Here is one T cell receptor (beta chain) with its context. Its target is not known. This entry belongs to a study of cytomegalovirus exposure and HLA in healthy donors. Whole-study results and caveats: A later analysis showed that HLA-associated TCR beta chains had undergone more clonal expansion than equally common others. Links to common viral pathogens appeared, in a later analysis, for several of the most significant clusters.

Primers: 60 Vbeta forward and 13 Jbeta reverse. Assay: immunoSEQ multiplex PCR; the TCRdb copy retains only in-frame clones and omits some. The sample includes approximately 130,000 clones, around 85% seen only once; the top ten take approximately 6.7%. The CDR3 has 16 amino acids. V gave up 2 bases and J gave up 5 bases, with 17 bases separating them. Germline lookup yields CDR1 SNHLY and CDR2 FYNNEI. The sequence derives from a woman in her thirties in good health and CMV-seropositive. Material for sequencing was PBMCs. The V and J genes are TRBV2 and TRBJ2-3; D might be TRBD1 (5 bases). The CDR3 DNA follows: TGTGCCAGCAGTGAACAAGGGGTTATCTTGGGAGATACGCAGTATTTT. Translation gives CASSEQGVILGDTQYF.